This record concerns one T cell receptor beta chain sequence. These data originate in a study of CD8 T cells in Susac syndrome. RNA totalling about 0.5 to 1 ug underwent reverse transcription with random hexamers. A single record per CDR3 protein comes from TCRdb applying MiXCR to the immunoSEQ multiplex PCR reads. The sample has 70,000 to 100,000 distinct CDR3 sequences; about 93% are singletons. Germline trimming cut 7 bases from V and 13 bases from J; bases unmatched to any gene: 4. CDR1 is SNHLY, CDR2 FYNNEI, per germline. The CDR3 runs to 11 residues. The origin of this receptor is a human donor in good health. The chain is built from TRBV2 and TRBJ2-2; 9 nucleotides match TRBD1. The sample was CD8+ T cells from PBMCs. The CDR3 loop is CASMGQGGLFF. CDR3 coding DNA: TGTGCCAGCATGGGACAGGGCGGGCTGTTTTTT.